This T cell receptor beta chain was captured by sequencing in a study of T cell repertoires in cytomegalovirus infection. V gave up 1 base and J gave up 0 bases, with 11 bases separating them. The CDR3 contains 16 residues. Germline lookup yields CDR1 LGHDT and CDR2 YNNKEL (reference sequence). In TCRdb, the reads were re-called with MiXCR into one record per CDR3 protein. The sample has about 360,000 distinct CDR3 sequences, 15% to 20% seen once; the top ten hold 7.5% to 9.5%. Sequencing was done on a sample of PBMCs. This TCR derives from a human donor in good health (CMV status not recorded). Some clones in this sample may be carry-over from other donors' samples. This rearrangement joins TRBV3-1 to TRBJ2-3; D is uncertain. For the CDR3, the DNA is TGTGCCAGCAGCCAAGGGGCTACAGCTAGCACAGATACGCAGTATTTT. Its translation is CASSQGATASTDTQYF.